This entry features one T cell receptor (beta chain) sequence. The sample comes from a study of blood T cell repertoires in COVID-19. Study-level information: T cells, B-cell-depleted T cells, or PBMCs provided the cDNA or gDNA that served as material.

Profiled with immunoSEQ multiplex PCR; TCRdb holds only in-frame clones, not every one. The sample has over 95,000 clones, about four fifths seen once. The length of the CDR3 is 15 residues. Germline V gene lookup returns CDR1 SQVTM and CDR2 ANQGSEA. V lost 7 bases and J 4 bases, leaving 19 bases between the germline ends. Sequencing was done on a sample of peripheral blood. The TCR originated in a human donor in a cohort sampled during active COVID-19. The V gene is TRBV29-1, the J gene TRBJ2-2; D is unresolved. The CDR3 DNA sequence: TGCAGCGGGAGAAAGACGGATTTGAGCACCGGGGAGCTGTTTTTT. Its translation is CSGRKTDLSTGELFF.